The present T cell receptor (beta chain) was sequenced within a study of blood T cell repertoires in COVID-19. Study as a whole: The study drew acute and convalescent COVID-19 samples from the United States, Italy and Spain. PBMCs, B-cell-depleted T cells, or T cells provided the cDNA or gDNA that made up the material.

Germline CDR1 reads MNHEY; CDR2 reads SVGAGI. Trimming shortened V by 6 bases and J by 1 base, and 12 bases separated the two germline ends. The CDR3 spans 14 residues. This clone occurred a few times. The protocol was immunoSEQ multiplex PCR, while the TCRdb copy is restricted to in-frame clones and leaves out a portion. The table shows some 96,000 clones, with 80% occurring only once. Sequenced input: peripheral blood. V is TRBV6-5 and J is TRBJ1-1; unclear D gene. The sequence was collected from a woman between 65 and 79 years old with acute or convalescent COVID-19. The CDR3 DNA reads as TGTGCCAGCAGAGCCTATTCCTCGAACACTGAAGCTTTCTTT. Its protein is CASRAYSSNTEAFF.